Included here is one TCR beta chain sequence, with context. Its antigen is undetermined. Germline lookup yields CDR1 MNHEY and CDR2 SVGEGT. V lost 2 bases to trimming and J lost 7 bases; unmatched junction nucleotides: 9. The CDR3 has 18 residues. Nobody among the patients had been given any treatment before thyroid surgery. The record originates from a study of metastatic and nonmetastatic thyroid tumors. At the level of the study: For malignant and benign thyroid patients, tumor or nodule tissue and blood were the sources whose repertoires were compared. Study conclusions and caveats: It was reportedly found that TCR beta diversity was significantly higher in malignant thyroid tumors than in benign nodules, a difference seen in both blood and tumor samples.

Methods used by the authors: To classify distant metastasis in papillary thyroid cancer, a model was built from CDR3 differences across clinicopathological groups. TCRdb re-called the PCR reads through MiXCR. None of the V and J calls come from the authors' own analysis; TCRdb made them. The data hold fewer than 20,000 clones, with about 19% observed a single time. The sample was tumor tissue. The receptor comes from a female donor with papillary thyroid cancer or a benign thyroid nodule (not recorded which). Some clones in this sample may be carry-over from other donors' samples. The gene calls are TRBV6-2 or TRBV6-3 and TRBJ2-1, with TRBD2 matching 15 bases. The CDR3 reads CASSYIGTSGRLGNEQFF. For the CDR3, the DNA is TGTGCCAGCAGTTACATCGGGACTAGCGGGAGGTTGGGAAATGAGCAGTTCTTC.